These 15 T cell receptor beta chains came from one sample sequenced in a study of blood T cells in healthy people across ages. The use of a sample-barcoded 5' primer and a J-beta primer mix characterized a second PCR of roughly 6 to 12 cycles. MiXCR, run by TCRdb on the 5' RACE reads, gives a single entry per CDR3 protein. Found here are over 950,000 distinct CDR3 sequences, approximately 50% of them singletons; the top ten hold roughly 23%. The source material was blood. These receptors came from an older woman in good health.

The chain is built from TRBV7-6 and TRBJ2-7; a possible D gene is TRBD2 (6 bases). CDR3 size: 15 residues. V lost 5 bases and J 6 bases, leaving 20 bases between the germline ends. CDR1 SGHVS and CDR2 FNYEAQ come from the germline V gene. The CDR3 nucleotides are TGTGCCAGCAGCGCGCGTCCGGGGGTTCCTAGCGAGCAGTACTTC. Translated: CASSARPGVPSEQYF.

The CDR3 nucleotides are TGCGCCAGCAGCCAAGATAGGGACGCTGGAAACATTCAGTACTTC. Translating gives CASSQDRDAGNIQYF. V is TRBV4-1 and J is TRBJ2-4; D may match TRBD1 or TRBD2 (5 bases each). Trimming removed 0 bases at V and 6 bases at J, with 12 bases between. Germline CDR1 is MGHRA and CDR2 is YSYEKL. The CDR3 runs to 15 residues.

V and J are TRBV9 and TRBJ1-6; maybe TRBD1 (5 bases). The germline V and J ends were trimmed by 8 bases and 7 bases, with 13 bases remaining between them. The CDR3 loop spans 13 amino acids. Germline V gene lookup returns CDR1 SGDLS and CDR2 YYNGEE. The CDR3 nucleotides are TGTGCCAGTACCATGACAGACAATTCACCCCTCCACTTT. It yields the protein CASTMTDNSPLHF.

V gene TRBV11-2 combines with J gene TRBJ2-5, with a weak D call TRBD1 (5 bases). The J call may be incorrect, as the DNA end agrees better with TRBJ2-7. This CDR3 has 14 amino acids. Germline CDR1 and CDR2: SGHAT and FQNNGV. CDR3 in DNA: TGTGCCAGCGGGATATTAAGGGGTAGGGACGAGCAGTACTTC. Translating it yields CASGILRGRDEQYF.

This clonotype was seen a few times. The DNA for the CDR3 is TGCGCCAGCAGCCAAGGTCTTAGGGCAGATACGCAGTATTTT. Its protein is CASSQGLRADTQYF. The chain couples TRBV4-1 to TRBJ2-3; D not resolved. Trimming removed 1 base at V and 4 bases at J, with 9 bases between. The CDR3 is 14 amino acids. Germline CDR1 MGHRA, CDR2 YSYEKL.

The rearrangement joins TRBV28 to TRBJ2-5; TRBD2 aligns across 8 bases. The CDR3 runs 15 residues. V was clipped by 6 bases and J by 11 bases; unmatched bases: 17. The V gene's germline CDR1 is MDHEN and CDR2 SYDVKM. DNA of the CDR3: TGTGCCAGCAGCCCCCCTGGGCGGGAGGTGACAGAGCAGTACTTC. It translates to CASSPPGREVTEQYF.

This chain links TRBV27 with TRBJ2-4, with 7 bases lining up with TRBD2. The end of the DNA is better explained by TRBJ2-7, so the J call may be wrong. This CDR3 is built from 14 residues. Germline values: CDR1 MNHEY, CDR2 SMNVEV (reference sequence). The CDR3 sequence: CAIAAGTNPYEQYF. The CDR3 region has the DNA TGTGCCATTGCCGCCGGGACTAATCCGTACGAGCAGTACTTC.

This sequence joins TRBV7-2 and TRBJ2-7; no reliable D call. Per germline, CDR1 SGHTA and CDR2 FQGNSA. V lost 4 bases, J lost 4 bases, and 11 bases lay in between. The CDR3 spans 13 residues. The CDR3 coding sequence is TGTGCCAGCAGCTCCCCTCTCTTATACGAGCAGTACTTC. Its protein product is CASSSPLLYEQYF.

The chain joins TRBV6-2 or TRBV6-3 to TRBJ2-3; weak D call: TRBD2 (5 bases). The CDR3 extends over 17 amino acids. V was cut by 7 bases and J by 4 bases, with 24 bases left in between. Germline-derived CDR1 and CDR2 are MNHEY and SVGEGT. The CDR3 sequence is CASNNPPEWEKPDTQYF. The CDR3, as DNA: TGTGCCAGCAACAACCCTCCGGAGTGGGAGAAGCCAGATACGCAGTATTTT.

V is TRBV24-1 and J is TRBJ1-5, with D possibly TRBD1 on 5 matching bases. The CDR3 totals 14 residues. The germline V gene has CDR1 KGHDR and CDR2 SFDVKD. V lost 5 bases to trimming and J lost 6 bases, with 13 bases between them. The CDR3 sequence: CATSGSGRSQPQHF. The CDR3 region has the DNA TGTGCCACCAGTGGGTCAGGGAGAAGTCAGCCCCAGCATTTT.

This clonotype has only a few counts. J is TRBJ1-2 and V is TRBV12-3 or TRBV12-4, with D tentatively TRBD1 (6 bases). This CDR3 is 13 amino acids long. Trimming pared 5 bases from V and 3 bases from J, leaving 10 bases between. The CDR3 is CASSVGGYYGYTF. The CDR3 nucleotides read TGTGCCAGCAGTGTCGGGGGCTACTATGGCTACACCTTC.

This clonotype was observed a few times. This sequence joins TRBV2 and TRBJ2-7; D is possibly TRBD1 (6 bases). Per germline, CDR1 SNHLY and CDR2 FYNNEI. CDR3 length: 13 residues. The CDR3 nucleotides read TGTGCTAGCTACACAGGGAGTCGGTACGAGCAGTACTTC. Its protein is CASYTGSRYEQYF.

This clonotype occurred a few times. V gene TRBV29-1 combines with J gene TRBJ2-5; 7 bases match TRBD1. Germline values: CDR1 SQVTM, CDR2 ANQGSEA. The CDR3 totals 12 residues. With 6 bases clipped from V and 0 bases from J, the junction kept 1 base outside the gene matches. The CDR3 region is CSVGQHQETQYF. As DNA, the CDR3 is TGCAGCGTGGGACAGCACCAAGAGACCCAGTACTTC. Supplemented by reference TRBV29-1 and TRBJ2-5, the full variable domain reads SAVISQKPSRDICQRGTSLTIQCQVDSQVTMMFWYRQQPGQSLTLIATANQGSEATYESGFVIDKFPISRPNLTFSTLTVSNMSPEDSSIYLCSVGQHQETQYFGPGTRLLVL.

Here the CDR3 reads CASSSTGSYNEQYF. The CDR3 bases are TGTGCCAGCAGCTCAACAGGGTCCTACAATGAGCAGTACTTC. The rearrangement joins TRBV7-9 to TRBJ2-1; possible D gene TRBD1, 6 bases. The DNA end lines up better with TRBJ2-7; the J call may be wrong. Germline loops: CDR1 SEHNR, CDR2 FQNEAQ (reference sequence). The CDR3 spans 14 residues.

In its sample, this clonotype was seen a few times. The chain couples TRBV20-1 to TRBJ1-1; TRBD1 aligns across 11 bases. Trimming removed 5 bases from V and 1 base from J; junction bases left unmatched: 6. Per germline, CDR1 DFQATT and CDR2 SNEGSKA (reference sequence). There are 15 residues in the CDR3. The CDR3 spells CSAGQGANSNTEAFF. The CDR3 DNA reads TGCAGTGCTGGACAGGGGGCCAATTCGAACACTGAAGCTTTCTTT.